These T cell receptor beta chains were read from a single sample in a study of CD8 T cells in Susac syndrome. TCRdb itself ran the immunoSEQ multiplex PCR reads through MiXCR, one entry per CDR3 protein. This repertoire shows 250,000 to 300,000 distinct CDR3 sequences, more than 75% found once; its top ten account for over 0.1%. The sequencing sample was made of CD8+ T cells from PBMCs. These TCRs come from a human donor with multiple sclerosis. The CDR3 runs from the conserved cysteine through the conserved F or W. The D gene is left open where the match is weak. Size is stated for part of the rows, as once, few or many counts, or as a class when the clone is expanded.

V gene: TRBV11-2
clone size: .
J gene: TRBJ2-3
D gene: TRBD1
CDR3 protein: CASRKGGQGAGGTDTQYF
CDR3 DNA: TGTGCCAGCAGGAAAGGAGGACAGGGGGCGGGCGGCACAGATACGCAGTATTTT

V gene: TRBV14
clone size: .
J gene: TRBJ2-1
D gene: .
CDR3 protein: CASSQDSYNEQFF
CDR3 DNA: TGTGCCAGCAGCCAAGATAGCTACAATGAGCAGTTCTTC

V gene: TRBV6-1
clone size: .
J gene: TRBJ2-1
D gene: .
CDR3 protein: CASSDGFRGSYNEQFF
CDR3 DNA: TGTGCCAGCAGTGATGGTTTCAGGGGATCCTACAATGAGCAGTTCTTC

V gene: TRBV7-6
clone size: once
J gene: TRBJ1-5
D gene: .
CDR3 protein: CASSFAAGSNQPQHF
CDR3 DNA: TGTGCCAGCAGCTTCGCTGCGGGCAGCAATCAGCCCCAGCATTTT

V gene: TRBV11-2
clone size: .
J gene: TRBJ2-4
D gene: .
CDR3 protein: CASSLGPRGTEAQAKNIQYF
CDR3 DNA: TGTGCCAGCAGCTTAGGTCCGCGGGGTACGGAAGCCCAGGCCAAAAACATTCAGTACTTC

V gene: TRBV24-1
clone size: .
J gene: TRBJ2-3
D gene: .
CDR3 protein: CATSDFRTADTQYF
CDR3 DNA: TGTGCCACCAGTGATTTCCGGACGGCAGATACGCAGTATTTT

V gene: TRBV7-2
clone size: .
J gene: TRBJ2-1
D gene: .
CDR3 protein: CASRYYATRDNEQFF
CDR3 DNA: TGTGCCAGCAGGTACTACGCAACTCGGGACAATGAGCAGTTCTTC

V gene: TRBV9
clone size: .
J gene: TRBJ2-3
D gene: .
CDR3 protein: CASSPRGRGRDTQYF
CDR3 DNA: TGTGCCAGCAGCCCCCGAGGGAGGGGGCGGGATACGCAGTATTTT

V gene: TRBV6-1
clone size: .
J gene: TRBJ2-4
D gene: .
CDR3 protein: CASSSRPIDIQYF
CDR3 DNA: TGTGCCAGCAGTTCCCGTCCTATTGACATTCAGTACTTC

V gene: TRBV27
clone size: .
J gene: TRBJ2-1
D gene: TRBD2
CDR3 protein: CASSVAGPYNEQFF
CDR3 DNA: TGTGCCAGCAGTGTAGCGGGTCCGTACAATGAGCAGTTCTTC

V gene: TRBV30
clone size: .
J gene: TRBJ1-2
D gene: TRBD1
CDR3 protein: CAWNPRDSNYGYTF
CDR3 DNA: TGTGCCTGGAATCCCCGGGACAGTAACTATGGCTACACCTTC

V gene: TRBV23-1
clone size: .
J gene: TRBJ1-5
D gene: .
CDR3 protein: CASSPQARGNQYQPQHF
CDR3 DNA: TGCGCCAGCAGCCCTCAAGCTAGGGGGAATCAATATCAGCCCCAGCATTTT

V gene: TRBV7-2
clone size: .
J gene: TRBJ1-1
D gene: .
CDR3 protein: CASSIGMTEAFF
CDR3 DNA: TGTGCCAGCAGCATAGGGATGACTGAAGCTTTCTTT

V gene: TRBV27
clone size: once
J gene: TRBJ1-5
D gene: .
CDR3 protein: CASSSLSRGGDQPQHF
CDR3 DNA: TGTGCCAGCAGTTCATTGTCCAGGGGTGGAGATCAGCCCCAGCATTTT

V gene: TRBV7-9
clone size: .
J gene: TRBJ2-2
D gene: .
CDR3 protein: CASSRRPGELFF
CDR3 DNA: TGTGCCAGCAGCCGACGACCCGGGGAGCTGTTTTTT

V gene: TRBV20-1
clone size: .
J gene: TRBJ2-6
D gene: .
CDR3 protein: CSARAGGGIEFGANVLTF
CDR3 DNA: TGCAGTGCTAGAGCGGGGGGCGGAATAGAGTTTGGGGCCAACGTCCTGACTTTC

V gene: TRBV9
clone size: .
J gene: TRBJ2-1
D gene: TRBD2
CDR3 protein: CASSTIPSAGTYNEQFF
CDR3 DNA: TGTGCCAGCAGCACCATCCCCTCAGCGGGAACCTACAATGAGCAGTTCTTC

V gene: TRBV27
clone size: .
J gene: TRBJ2-4
D gene: .
CDR3 protein: CASSPSGKNIQYF
CDR3 DNA: TGTGCCAGCAGTCCCTCGGGCAAAAACATTCAGTACTTC

V gene: TRBV6-4
clone size: .
J gene: TRBJ2-1
D gene: .
CDR3 protein: CASSHKESSEQFF
CDR3 DNA: TGTGCCAGCAGCCATAAGGAGAGCTCTGAGCAGTTCTTC

V gene: TRBV7-9
clone size: .
J gene: TRBJ2-5
D gene: .
CDR3 protein: CASRPEADRGETQYF
CDR3 DNA: TGTGCCAGCAGACCCGAGGCAGACAGAGGAGAGACCCAGTACTTC

V gene: TRBV5-5
clone size: .
J gene: TRBJ2-3
D gene: .
CDR3 protein: CASSLTTRTDTQYF
CDR3 DNA: TGTGCCAGCAGCTTGACTACCCGCACAGATACGCAGTATTTT

V gene: TRBV20-1
clone size: .
J gene: TRBJ2-2
D gene: TRBD2
CDR3 protein: CSARDLAGDATGELFF
CDR3 DNA: TGCAGTGCTAGGGACTTAGCGGGAGACGCCACCGGGGAGCTGTTTTTT

V gene: TRBV30
clone size: .
J gene: TRBJ2-4
D gene: .
CDR3 protein: CAWSVLSWGVKNIQYF
CDR3 DNA: TGTGCCTGGAGTGTTCTAAGTTGGGGAGTCAAAAACATTCAGTACTTC

V gene: TRBV5-6
clone size: .
J gene: TRBJ2-5
D gene: .
CDR3 protein: CASSLEVGVETQYF
CDR3 DNA: TGTGCCAGCAGCTTGGAGGTAGGGGTAGAGACCCAGTACTTC

V gene: TRBV23-1
clone size: .
J gene: TRBJ2-7
D gene: .
CDR3 protein: CASSQSGHSYEQYF
CDR3 DNA: TGCGCCAGCAGTCAATCGGGACACTCCTACGAGCAGTACTTC

V gene: TRBV27
clone size: .
J gene: TRBJ2-5
D gene: .
CDR3 protein: CASSTGQQLQETQYF
CDR3 DNA: TGTGCCAGCAGCACCGGTCAACAACTACAAGAGACCCAGTACTTC

V gene: TRBV25-1
clone size: .
J gene: TRBJ2-2
D gene: .
CDR3 protein: CASSDSVFVNTGELFF
CDR3 DNA: TGTGCCAGCAGTGATTCAGTCTTTGTGAACACCGGGGAGCTGTTTTTT

V gene: TRBV23-1
clone size: few
J gene: TRBJ2-7
D gene: TRBD1
CDR3 protein: CASSQSGTPGQGIYEQYF
CDR3 DNA: TGCGCCAGCAGTCAATCAGGGACCCCCGGACAGGGAATCTACGAGCAGTACTTC

V gene: TRBV7-6
clone size: .
J gene: TRBJ2-1
D gene: TRBD2
CDR3 protein: CASSLGGAGRGNEQFF
CDR3 DNA: TGTGCCAGCAGCTTAGGAGGGGCAGGGAGGGGCAATGAGCAGTTCTTC

V gene: TRBV27
clone size: .
J gene: TRBJ1-2
D gene: .
CDR3 protein: CASSFDGGNYGYTF
CDR3 DNA: TGTGCCAGCAGTTTTGACGGGGGTAATTATGGCTACACCTTC

V gene: TRBV11-2
clone size: .
J gene: TRBJ2-5
D gene: .
CDR3 protein: CASSPGWEEEETQYF
CDR3 DNA: TGTGCCAGCAGCCCAGGGTGGGAGGAAGAAGAGACCCAGTACTTC

V gene: TRBV6-2/TRBV6-3
clone size: .
J gene: TRBJ2-1
D gene: TRBD2
CDR3 protein: CASSYSKFFGGGRDEQFF
CDR3 DNA: TGTGCCAGCAGTTACTCGAAGTTTTTCGGGGGAGGGAGGGATGAGCAGTTCTTC

V gene: TRBV27
clone size: few
J gene: TRBJ2-1
D gene: TRBD2
CDR3 protein: CASSLAGETYNEQFF
CDR3 DNA: TGTGCCAGCAGCCTAGCGGGAGAAACCTACAATGAGCAGTTCTTC

V gene: TRBV21-1
clone size: .
J gene: TRBJ2-7
D gene: .
CDR3 protein: CASSKASGISIAYEQYF
CDR3 DNA: TGTGCCAGCAGCAAGGCTAGCGGGATATCAATAGCCTACGAGCAGTACTTC